These T cell receptor beta chains were read from a single sample in a study of blood T cell repertoires in COVID-19. Only in-frame clones appear in the TCRdb table, and some are missing; sequencing was by immunoSEQ multiplex PCR. In the table there are a few hundred thousand clones, approximately 83% of which are singletons. Sequencing was performed on PBMCs or T cells enriched from blood (not recorded which). The receptors here all came from a woman aged 45-60 years who had recovered from COVID-19. Each CDR3 is given with its conserved first and last residue. The order of the fields is clone size, V gene, D gene, J gene, CDR3 DNA, CDR3 protein. D genes are given only for firm matches. Only some rows state a clone size, as once, few, many or a class for expanded clones.

.	TRBV28	.	TRBJ2-1	TGTGCCAGCAGAAGAGGGAATGAGCAGTTCTTC	CASRRGNEQFF
once	TRBV10-3	TRBD1	TRBJ2-7	TGTGCTATCAGTTGGACCATTGACAGGGGCCCAAACGAGCAGTACTTC	CAISWTIDRGPNEQYF
once	TRBV7-2	.	TRBJ2-7	TGTGCCAGCAGCTTAGAGCGGTGGGGCTACGAGCAGTACTTC	CASSLERWGYEQYF
once	TRBV3-1/TRBV3-2	.	TRBJ2-7	TGTGCCAGCAGCCAAGGGGAAGGGGGTTACGAGCAGTACTTC	CASSQGEGGYEQYF
.	TRBV7-9	.	TRBJ1-1	TGTGCCAGCAGCTTTGATCGGACTGAGGCTTTCTTT	CASSFDRTEAFF
.	TRBV11-2	.	TRBJ1-1	TGTGCCAGCAGCCACGCCGGGACAGAAGCTTTCTTT	CASSHAGTEAFF
.	TRBV5-1	TRBD1	TRBJ1-2	TGCGCCAGCAGCTTGCTGCAGGGGGACTATGGCTACACCTTC	CASSLLQGDYGYTF
.	TRBV6-5	.	TRBJ1-2	TGTGCCAGCACCCCACCCCTCCGGGGGAAAGGCTACACCTTC	CASTPPLRGKGYTF
.	TRBV5-1	TRBD2	TRBJ2-7	TGCGCCAGCAGGACTAGCGGGAGTATCGAGCAGTACTTC	CASRTSGSIEQYF
.	TRBV27	TRBD2	TRBJ2-7	TGTGCCAGCAGTTTAAGACGGGAGGGCCGGGTTAACGAGCAGTACTTC	CASSLRREGRVNEQYF
.	TRBV7-2	TRBD1	TRBJ2-1	TGTGCCAGCAGCTTAGTGGGACAGTACAATGAGCAGTTCTTC	CASSLVGQYNEQFF
.	TRBV10-3	TRBD2	TRBJ2-1	TGTGCCATCAGTGATAGAGCGGGAGCCGCTAGCGGTGAGCAGTTCTTC	CAISDRAGAASGEQFF
.	TRBV10-3	.	TRBJ2-4	TGTGCCATCAGTGGGGGGCCTGAGACCATTCAGTACTTC	CAISGGPETIQYF
.	TRBV5-6	TRBD1	TRBJ2-7	TGTGCCAGCAGCGGACAGGGGGTCCACGAGCAGTACTTC	CASSGQGVHEQYF
.	TRBV28	.	TRBJ1-5	TGTGCCAGCAGTTTAACGGGGGGCAAGAGTCAGCCCCAGCATTTT	CASSLTGGKSQPQHF
once	TRBV7-9	TRBD1	TRBJ2-3	TGTGCCAGCAGCCGGACAGGGGCTGGTACAGATACGCAGTATTTT	CASSRTGAGTDTQYF
.	TRBV10-3	.	TRBJ2-2	TGTGCCATCAGAAGACAGGAACCCACCGGGGAGCTGTTTTTT	CAIRRQEPTGELFF
.	TRBV28	.	TRBJ1-1	TGTGCCAGCAGTTTACGGACAGATGGACAGAACACTGAAGCTTTCTTT	CASSLRTDGQNTEAFF
.	TRBV27	.	TRBJ1-1	TGTGCCAGCAGTTCCGACAGGAGCATGAACACTGAAGCTTTCTTT	CASSSDRSMNTEAFF
.	TRBV28	TRBD1	TRBJ1-5	TGTGCCAGCAGGGGGGGACAGGGACACCAGCCCCAGCATTTT	CASRGGQGHQPQHF
few	TRBV28	TRBD1	TRBJ1-2	TGTGCCAGCAGTTTCGGTGACAGGGGGCCCCTGAGGTATGGCTACACCTTC	CASSFGDRGPLRYGYTF
.	TRBV27	.	TRBJ2-1	TGTGCCAGCAGTTCGTTCCCCGGGACTGCCAATGAGCAGTTCTTC	CASSSFPGTANEQFF
.	TRBV28	.	TRBJ1-1	TGTGCCAGCAGTTTTGTCTTACAGGGCCTTGAAGCTTTCTTT	CASSFVLQGLEAFF
.	TRBV5-1	.	TRBJ2-3	TGCGCCAGCAGCGACGGGAGAGGCACAGATACGCAGTATTTT	CASSDGRGTDTQYF
.	TRBV5-1	TRBD1	TRBJ1-5	TGCGCCAGCAGCTCTGGACAGGGACAGCCCCAGCATTTT	CASSSGQGQPQHF
.	TRBV4-1	TRBD2	TRBJ2-7	TGCGCCAGCAGCTACCAAATAGCGGGGAGCTCCTACGAGCAGTACTTC	CASSYQIAGSSYEQYF
few	TRBV5-8	.	TRBJ1-5	TGTGCCAGCAGCTTGGGGGAGTCTGATAATCAGCCCCAGCATTTT	CASSLGESDNQPQHF
.	TRBV19	TRBD2	TRBJ2-7	TGTGCCAGTAGTCAGACTAGCTTTACCTACGAGCAGTACTTC	CASSQTSFTYEQYF